This T cell receptor beta chain was identified during a study of T cells in Graves' hyperthyroidism and ophthalmopathy. TCR beta CDR3 regions were amplified from RNA. Carried out on the TCR CDR3, a first-round RT-PCR used the HTBI primer set. Each CDR3 protein is one row after TCRdb ran MiXCR on the multiplex PCR reads. The repertoire has around 440,000 distinct CDR3 sequences, 15% to 19% of them found once; the top ten carry about 7.7%. With respect to this clonotype: Antigen unknown.

Points from the study as a whole: Blood shared most expanded thyroid clonotypes above 0.001.

Graves' hyperthyroidism was deemed stable given no ophthalmopathy progression within 18 months. Patients were excluded because of uncontrolled infection, other autoimmune disease, pregnancy or lactation. The sequence came from a woman between 18 and 29 years old with Graves' hyperthyroidism. What was sequenced was blood.

CDR3 nucleotides: TGTGCCACCCTATTACAGCCCTGCTCCTACGAGCAGTACTTC. It yields the protein CATLLQPCSYEQYF. The rearrangement links TRBV12-3 or TRBV12-4 to TRBJ2-7, with no clear D. V was cut by 10 bases and J by 0 bases, with 16 bases left in between. CDR3 length: 14 amino acids.